This TCR beta chain was captured in a study of CD8 T cells in Susac syndrome. RNA totalling about 0.5 to 1 ug underwent reverse transcription with random hexamers. One entry per CDR3 protein, called by TCRdb with MiXCR from the immunoSEQ multiplex PCR reads. The data show 170,000 or so distinct CDR3 sequences, 85% to 95% seen once. Points on this clonotype: No antigen is known for it.

Germline V gene data show CDR1 as DFQATT and CDR2 as SNEGSKA (reference sequence). This CDR3 spans 13 amino acids. Trimming took 8 bases from V and 5 from J, leaving 15 bases between them. General observations from the study: The CD4+ T cell repertoires of Susac syndrome were found to show no clonal expansion.

Input material: CD4+ T cells from PBMCs. The TCR comes from a human donor with Susac syndrome. The V call is TRBV20-1, the J call TRBJ1-4, with D perhaps matching TRBD1 (6 bases). CDR3 sequence reads: CSPIGTLNEKLFF. The DNA of the CDR3 is TGCAGTCCCATTGGGACACTCAATGAAAAACTGTTTTTT.